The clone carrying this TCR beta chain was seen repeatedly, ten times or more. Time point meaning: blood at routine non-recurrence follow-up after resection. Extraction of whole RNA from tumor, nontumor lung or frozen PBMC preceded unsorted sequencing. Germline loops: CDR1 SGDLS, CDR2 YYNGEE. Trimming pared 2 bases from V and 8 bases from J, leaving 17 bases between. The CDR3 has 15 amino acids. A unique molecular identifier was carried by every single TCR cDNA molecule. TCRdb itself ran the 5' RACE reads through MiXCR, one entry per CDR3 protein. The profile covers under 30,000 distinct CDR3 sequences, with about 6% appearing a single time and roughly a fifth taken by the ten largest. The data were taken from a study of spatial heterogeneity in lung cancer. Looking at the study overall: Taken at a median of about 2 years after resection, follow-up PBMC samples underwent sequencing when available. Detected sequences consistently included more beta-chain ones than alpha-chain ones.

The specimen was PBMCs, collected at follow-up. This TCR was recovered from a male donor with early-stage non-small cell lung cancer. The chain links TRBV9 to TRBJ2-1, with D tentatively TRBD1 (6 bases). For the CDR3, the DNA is TGTGCCAGCAGCGTTGGTGTTGGACAGCACGATGAGCAGTTCTTC. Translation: CASSVGVGQHDEQFF.